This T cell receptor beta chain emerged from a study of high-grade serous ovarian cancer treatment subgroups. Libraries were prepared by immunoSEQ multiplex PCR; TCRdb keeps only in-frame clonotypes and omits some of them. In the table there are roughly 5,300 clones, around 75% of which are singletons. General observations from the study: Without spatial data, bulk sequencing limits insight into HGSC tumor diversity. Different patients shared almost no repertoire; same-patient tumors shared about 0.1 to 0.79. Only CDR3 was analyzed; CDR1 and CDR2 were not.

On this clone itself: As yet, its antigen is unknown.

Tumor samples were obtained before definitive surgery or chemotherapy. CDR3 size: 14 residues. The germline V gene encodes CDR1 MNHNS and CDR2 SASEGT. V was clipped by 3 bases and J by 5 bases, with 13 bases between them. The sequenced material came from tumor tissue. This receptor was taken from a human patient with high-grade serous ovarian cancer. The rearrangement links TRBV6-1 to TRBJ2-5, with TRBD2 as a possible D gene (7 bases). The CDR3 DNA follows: TGTGCCAGCAGTGATAGGGGGGGTTGGGAGACCCAGTACTTC. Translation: CASSDRGGWETQYF.